This entry lists 12 T cell receptor beta chains sequenced from one sample in a study of T cell responses to AZD1222 COVID-19 vaccine. Clones were sequenced by immunoSEQ multiplex PCR, and TCRdb holds only the in-frame ones, with some missing. The sample yields about 100,000 clones, nearly 90% seen once. The sample here was peripheral blood, taken on day 0 of AZD1222 vaccination. The receptors originated from an adult in good health.

A single count supports this clone. The CDR3 bases are TGCGCCAGCAGCGTCTCCGGGACAGGGAGCTCCTACGAGCAGTACTTC. It translates to CASSVSGTGSSYEQYF. The rearrangement links TRBV5-1 to TRBJ2-7; TRBD1 agrees at 9 bases. The ends lost 4 bases at V and 0 bases at J; junction bases unmatched: 8. This CDR3 is built from 16 residues. Germline lookup yields CDR1 SGHRS and CDR2 YFSETQ. Filled out from reference TRBV5-1 and TRBJ2-7, the complete variable domain reads KAGVTQTPRYLIKTRGQQVTLSCSPISGHRSVSWYQQTPGQGLQFLFEYFSETQRNKGNFPGRFSGRQFSNSRSEMNVSTLELGDSALYLCASSVSGTGSSYEQYFGPGTRLTVT.

This chain uses TRBV7-9 with TRBJ2-7; TRBD1 matches 9 bases. The J segment lost 4 bases and the V segment lost 4 bases, leaving 14 bases of the junction unmatched. Looked up from germline, CDR1 is SEHNR and CDR2 is FQNEAQ (reference sequence). The length of the CDR3 is 17 residues. The CDR3 region is CASSSDRAGQGRYEQYF. The CDR3 nucleotides are TGTGCCAGCAGCTCCGATCGGGCGGGACAGGGTCGGTACGAGCAGTACTTC.

The genes are TRBV9 and TRBJ2-7, with unresolved D. This CDR3 contains 14 residues. Germline V gene sequence: CDR1 SGDLS, CDR2 YYNGEE. Trimming removed 0 bases from V and 1 base from J, with 8 bases in between. The CDR3 DNA sequence: TGTGCCAGCAGCGTAGAGGGCTCTTCCTACGAGCAGTACTTC. Residues: CASSVEGSSYEQYF.

This rearrangement joins TRBV9 to TRBJ2-2, with 13 bases matching TRBD2. The CDR3 contains 16 residues. The V gene's germline CDR1 is SGDLS and CDR2 YYNGEE. V shed 4 bases, J shed 5 bases, and the junction held 5 bases outside the gene matches. The CDR3 nucleotides read TGTGCCAGCAGCCCTCGGACTAGCGGGGGAACCGGGGAGCTGTTTTTT. Residues: CASSPRTSGGTGELFF.

The gene calls are TRBV9 and TRBJ2-3, with D possibly being TRBD2 (6 bases). The CDR3 contains 15 residues. Trimming pared 0 bases from V and 0 bases from J, leaving 8 bases between. Germline V CDR1 and CDR2: SGDLS, YYNGEE. The CDR3 DNA reads TGTGCCAGCAGCGTAGGTAGCGGTAGCACAGATACGCAGTATTTT. It codes for CASSVGSGSTDTQYF.

The gene calls are TRBV7-2 and TRBJ2-1; D uncertain. Trimming removed 1 base at V and 8 bases at J, with 9 bases between. In germline, CDR1 is SGHTA, CDR2 FQGNSA. The CDR3 loop spans 13 amino acids. The CDR3 spells CASSLEGLDEQFF. DNA for the CDR3: TGTGCCAGCAGCTTAGAGGGTTTAGATGAGCAGTTCTTC.

The chain is built from TRBV5-4 and TRBJ2-2, with a tentative D call TRBD2 (6 bases). Germline CDR1 SGHNT, CDR2 YYREEE (reference sequence). The V end was cut by 4 bases, the J end by 6 bases, with 10 bases between. The CDR3 sequence is 13 residues long. The CDR3 nucleotides read TGTGCCAGCAGCCCCCCGGGGGCCGGGGAGCTGTTTTTT. Translating gives CASSPPGAGELFF. Looking up the rest from reference TRBV5-4 and TRBJ2-2 gives the full variable domain: ETGVTQSPTHLIKTRGQQVTLRCSSQSGHNTVSWYQQALGQGPQFIFQYYREEENGRGNFPPRFSGLQFPNYSSELNVNALELDDSALYLCASSPPGAGELFFGEGSRLTVL.

The chain links TRBV28 to TRBJ1-2, with TRBD1 matching 10 bases. The CDR3 consists of 15 residues. CDR1 and CDR2 from the germline V gene are MDHEN and SYDVKM. The junction had 3 bases not matched to a gene; V was cut back by 1 base and J by 4 bases. This CDR3 is CASSLSRDRGYGYTF. CDR3 coding DNA: TGTGCCAGCAGTTTATCCCGGGACAGGGGCTATGGCTACACCTTC.

This clone was counted a few times. The chain recombines TRBV7-2 with TRBJ2-1, with D uncertain. The CDR3 has 16 residues. Trimming removed 5 bases at V and 7 bases at J, with 21 bases between. Germline V gene lookup returns CDR1 SGHTA and CDR2 FQGNSA. CDR3 coding DNA: TGTGCCAGCAGCAATTCCCGGGCTCCGCCTGGTAATGAGCAGTTCTTC. The encoded protein is CASSNSRAPPGNEQFF.

V gene TRBV14 combines with J gene TRBJ2-7, with 11 bases fitting TRBD1. CDR1 is SGHDN, CDR2 FVKESK, per germline. The CDR3 totals 15 residues. V was clipped by 3 bases and J by 6 bases; unmatched bases: 7. CDR3 protein: CASSHPGTGGVEQYF. The CDR3 DNA sequence: TGTGCCAGCAGCCATCCGGGGACAGGGGGAGTCGAGCAGTACTTC.

This chain joins TRBV6-6 and TRBJ1-6; the D is unclear. The CDR3 totals 12 residues. Germline V gives CDR1 MNHNY, CDR2 SVGAGI (reference sequence). V lost 8 bases and J lost 6, with 8 bases in between. The CDR3 spells CASLFGNSPLHF. In DNA, the CDR3 is TGTGCCAGCCTGTTCGGTAATTCACCCCTCCACTTT.

The J gene is TRBJ1-1, the V gene TRBV30; D is uncertain. The germline V gene has CDR1 GTSNPN and CDR2 SVGIG (reference sequence). CDR3 length equals 12 residues. The ends were cut back, 1 base at V and 0 bases at J, with 3 bases in the middle. Written as DNA, the CDR3 is TGTGCCTGGAGTGGACTGAACACTGAAGCTTTCTTT. Encoded protein: CAWSGLNTEAFF.